What follows describes a single T cell receptor (beta chain). Those with alopecia areata gave lesional scalp punch biopsies and peripheral blood. This record comes from a study of CD8+ T cells in alopecia areata. The V gene's germline CDR1 is SGHNT and CDR2 YYREEE (reference sequence). The CDR3 is made up of 15 amino acids. The V gene lost 0 bases and the J gene lost 0 bases, with 10 bases spanning the gap. Sequencing used cDNA as its template, made by extracting RNA and reverse transcribing it. Some clones are missing from TCRdb's copy, which holds only in-frame ones; the method was immunoSEQ multiplex PCR. This sample has 12,000 or so clones, with 60% found just once.

This chain connects TRBV5-4 to TRBJ2-7; no firm D call. Material: skin. The origin of this receptor is a human donor with alopecia areata. The CDR3 is CASSLAPESSYEQYF. The CDR3 DNA reads as TGTGCCAGCAGCTTGGCCCCAGAGAGCTCCTACGAGCAGTACTTC.